The source of this T cell receptor (beta chain) is a study of regulatory T cells in long-lasting Graves disease. The time point is: newly diagnosed GD, antithyroid drugs for less than 3 months. The TCR library used RNA extracted from PBMCs. Assembly of TCR beta libraries relied on iRepertoire HTBI primers together with Arm-PCR of CDR3 regions. TCRdb used MiXCR to reprocess the multiplex PCR reads, holding one entry per CDR3 protein. The data show about 470,000 distinct CDR3 sequences, around 16% seen once. Germline assignment: CDR1 KGHSH and CDR2 LQKENI. Deletions cut 2 bases from V and 10 bases from J, with 15 bases between. The CDR3 has 13 amino acids. The sample holds a few counts of this clonotype. These records were also assigned to another study, of T cells in Graves' hyperthyroidism and ophthalmopathy.

This sample comprised peripheral blood mononuclear cells (PBMCs), obtained at new diagnosis, from a patient treated with antithyroid drugs. The clonotype originates from a man in his forties with Graves disease. The chain recombines TRBV18 with TRBJ2-7; D might be TRBD1 (5 bases). The CDR3 DNA reads as TGTGCCAGCTCACCAGTCAGGGTCTCCGAACAGTACTTC. Translation: CASSPVRVSEQYF.